What follows are 25 T cell receptor beta chains derived from one specimen sequenced in a study of T cells after yellow fever vaccination. TCRdb passed the 5' RACE reads through MiXCR, listing each CDR3 protein once. The sample records some 560,000 distinct CDR3 sequences, 15% to 20% being singletons. Sample: PBMCs, taken 15 days after the yellow fever booster vaccination. The receptor source for this set is a man aged 30-40 years who received the YFV17D yellow fever vaccine.

The table lists this clonotype with a few counts. The chain employs TRBV5-1 and TRBJ1-4; perhaps TRBD1 as D (6 bases). Germline assignment: CDR1 SGHRS and CDR2 YFSETQ. The V end was cut by 1 base, the J end by 2 bases, with 6 bases between. This CDR3 comprises 14 residues. The CDR3 here is CASSLTGTNEKLFF. The CDR3 bases are TGCGCCAGCAGCTTGACAGGGACTAATGAAAAACTGTTTTTT.

The rearrangement links TRBV29-1 to TRBJ2-7; tentatively, D is TRBD1 or TRBD2 (5 bases each). CDR1 and CDR2 (germline): SQVTM, ANQGSEA. CDR3 length: 13 amino acids. Trimming pared 5 bases from V and 3 bases from J, leaving 14 bases between. The CDR3 DNA reads as TGCAGCGTTAGCAGGGACCACGGCTACGAGCAGTACTTC. This codes for CSVSRDHGYEQYF.

V usage is TRBV6-2 or TRBV6-3 and J usage is TRBJ1-1, with D uncertain. V lost 4 bases and J 0 bases, leaving 12 bases between the germline ends. There are 15 residues in the CDR3. In germline, CDR1 is MNHEY, CDR2 SVGEGT. The CDR3 reads CASSFRIDMNTEAFF. The CDR3 region has the DNA TGTGCCAGCAGTTTCAGAATAGACATGAACACTGAAGCTTTCTTT.

The rearrangement joins TRBV4-3 to TRBJ2-1, with D unclear. V was clipped by 1 base and J by 4 bases, with 14 bases between them. Germline CDR1 is LGHNA and CDR2 is YSLEER. The CDR3 covers 16 residues. CDR3 sequence (DNA): TGCGCCAGCAGCCAAGGTACGGCTAGGGCATACAATGAGCAGTTCTTC. Amino acid sequence: CASSQGTARAYNEQFF.

V gene TRBV30 combines with J gene TRBJ2-6; D uncertain. The CDR3 spans 16 residues. Germline V CDR1 and CDR2: GTSNPN, SVGIG (reference sequence). Trimming took off 8 bases at V and 0 bases at J, with 17 bases between the two ends. The CDR3 reads CARTPPAVSGANVLTF. CDR3 sequence (DNA): TGTGCCCGGACCCCACCTGCCGTCTCTGGGGCCAACGTCCTGACTTTC.

There are many counts of this clonotype. The rearrangement uses TRBV29-1 and TRBJ2-7; 9 bases line up with TRBD1. Germline V gene sequence: CDR1 SQVTM, CDR2 ANQGSEA. J gave up 4 bases and V 6 bases, and 13 bases lay outside the gene matches. The CDR3 totals 15 residues. Here the CDR3 reads CSVLKLRDRAYEQYF. Here the CDR3 DNA reads TGCAGCGTGCTCAAACTGCGGGACAGGGCATACGAGCAGTACTTC.

This clonotype was counted between two and nine times. This chain joins TRBV6-5 and TRBJ2-5; D is unresolved. Germline CDR1 MNHEY, CDR2 SVGAGI. The germline V and J ends were trimmed by 2 bases and 4 bases, with 5 bases remaining between them. This CDR3 contains 12 residues. The CDR3 DNA reads TGTGCCAGCAGTTACAACGGAGAGACCCAGTACTTC. It yields the protein CASSYNGETQYF.

This clonotype was recorded a few times. Here the CDR3 reads CASSPDRLPGETQYF. The CDR3 DNA reads as TGCGCCAGCAGCCCGGACAGACTGCCGGGAGAGACCCAGTACTTC. This sequence joins TRBV4-3 and TRBJ2-5; D possibly corresponds to TRBD1 (6 bases). V lost 4 bases to trimming and J lost 4 bases, with 16 bases between them. Germline V gene data show CDR1 as LGHNA and CDR2 as YSLEER. CDR3 length: 15 amino acids.

This clonotype was seen a few times. The chain joins TRBV7-2 to TRBJ2-7; D possibly matches TRBD1 or TRBD2 (5 bases each). CDR1 and CDR2 from the germline V gene are SGHTA and FQGNSA. Trimming shortened V by 1 base and J by 2 bases, and 12 bases separated the two germline ends. The CDR3 contains 15 residues. CDR3 sequence: CASSLVGRLPYEQYF. In DNA, the CDR3 is TGTGCCAGCAGCTTAGTGGGACGCCTTCCCTACGAGCAGTACTTC.

This clonotype was detected a few times. The chain combines TRBV12-3 or TRBV12-4 with TRBJ2-1; tentatively, D is TRBD2 (5 bases). The CDR3 runs to 12 residues. V was trimmed by 1 base and J by 9 bases, leaving 7 bases between them. DNA of the CDR3: TGTGCCAGCAGTTTAGAGAGGGTTGAGCAGTTCTTC. It specifies CASSLERVEQFF.

This clonotype turned up a few times. Here the CDR3 reads CASRYTSGRSTGELFF. The DNA of the CDR3 is TGCGCCAGCAGATATACTAGCGGGAGGTCCACCGGGGAGCTGTTTTTT. The J gene is TRBJ2-2, the V gene TRBV5-1, with TRBD2 matching 12 bases. The V and J ends lost 5 bases and 4 bases, in that order; junction bases with no gene match: 6. CDR3 length equals 16 residues. The germline V gene encodes CDR1 SGHRS and CDR2 YFSETQ.

This clonotype was seen a handful of times. The genes are TRBV7-2 and TRBJ2-3; D is uncertain. Trimming cost V 4 bases and J 5 bases, with 7 bases left between them. Germline V CDR1 and CDR2: SGHTA, FQGNSA. The CDR3 is made up of 12 amino acids. In DNA, the CDR3 is TGTGCCAGCAGCTCCGGAAGAGATACGCAGTATTTT. This encodes CASSSGRDTQYF.

The chain uses TRBV20-1 and TRBJ2-7; 9 nucleotides line up with TRBD2. The trim removed 5 bases at V and 0 bases at J, leaving 5 bases unmatched. Per the germline V gene, CDR1 is DFQATT and CDR2 is SNEGSKA (reference sequence). There are 14 residues in the CDR3. CDR3 nucleotides: TGCAGTGCTGGAGGGACTAGCTTCTCCTACGAGCAGTACTTC. Protein: CSAGGTSFSYEQYF.

CDR3 sequence reads: CASSPGDGGFKTQYF. The CDR3 bases are TGTGCCAGCAGCCCAGGGGACGGGGGATTCAAGACCCAGTACTTC. This sequence joins TRBV5-6 and TRBJ2-5; either TRBD1 or TRBD2 may supply D (6 bases each). Germline V gene lookup returns CDR1 SGHDT and CDR2 YYEEEE. Trimming removed 4 bases at V and 6 bases at J, with 19 bases between. This CDR3 has 15 residues.

Only a few counts were recorded for this clonotype. The V gene is TRBV12-3 or TRBV12-4, the J gene TRBJ2-7, with D maybe TRBD2 (5 bases). V lost 3 bases and J lost 7, with 13 bases in between. CDR3 length: 13 amino acids. The CDR3 bases are TGTGCCAGCAGTTTTGGAGGTCTTGGTGAGCAGTACTTC. Its protein is CASSFGGLGEQYF.

The chain is built from TRBV29-1 and TRBJ2-3; 8 bases line up with TRBD2. Trimming cost V 6 bases and J 3 bases; bases outside gene matches: 5. CDR1 is SQVTM, CDR2 ANQGSEA, per germline. The CDR3 consists of 13 residues. The CDR3 DNA reads TGCAGCGTGGAGGGCGGGAGGACAGATACGCAGTATTTT. It encodes CSVEGGRTDTQYF.

V is TRBV29-1 and J is TRBJ2-7; D gene unclear. Trimming took off 5 bases at V and 4 bases at J, with 12 bases between the two ends. The CDR3 consists of 12 residues. CDR1 is SQVTM, CDR2 ANQGSEA, per germline. Here the CDR3 DNA reads TGCAGCGTTCACACTAACGGGTACGAGCAGTACTTC. Its translation: CSVHTNGYEQYF.

This clonotype was observed a few times. The chain combines TRBV6-2 or TRBV6-3 with TRBJ2-5, with a weak D call TRBD2 (5 bases). CDR1 is MNHEY and CDR2 is SVGEGT in the germline V gene. This CDR3 has 14 residues. V shed 2 bases and J shed 10 bases, with 17 bases lying between them. Here the CDR3 DNA reads TGTGCCAGCAGTTACCGGTTTCCAGAGGGCGACCAGTACTTC. This translates into CASSYRFPEGDQYF.

V and J are TRBV20-1 and TRBJ2-1; 10 positions match TRBD2. The CDR3 covers 15 residues. V gave up 6 bases and J gave up 8 bases; unmatched junction bases: 13. The germline V gene has CDR1 DFQATT and CDR2 SNEGSKA (reference sequence). The CDR3 region has the DNA TGCAGTGCAGATAGCGGGAGGCGGGATGGGGATGAGCAGTTCTTC. Its protein product is CSADSGRRDGDEQFF.

CDR3 coding DNA: TGCGCCACGGAGGACAGGCCCGGGGAGCTGTTTTTT. Its translation: CATEDRPGELFF. V and J are TRBV10-2 and TRBJ2-2, with 7 positions matching TRBD1. The germline gives CDR1 WSHSY, CDR2 SAAADI. V was pared by 10 bases and J by 6 bases, with 5 bases of the junction left unmatched. The CDR3 spans 12 residues.

A few counts support this clonotype. The chain couples TRBV20-1 to TRBJ1-1; D unclear. The CDR3 covers 13 residues. Germline-derived CDR1 and CDR2 are DFQATT and SNEGSKA (reference sequence). The ends were cut back, 5 bases at V and 2 bases at J, with 12 bases in the middle. The CDR3 sequence: CSAGRSENTEAFF. As DNA, the CDR3 is TGCAGTGCTGGGAGGTCTGAAAACACTGAAGCTTTCTTT.

The chain recombines TRBV27 with TRBJ2-3; 12 bases map to TRBD2. The length of the CDR3 is 16 residues. The J segment lost 0 bases and the V segment lost 6 bases, leaving 4 bases of the junction unmatched. The V gene's germline CDR1 is MNHEY and CDR2 SMNVEV (reference sequence). CDR3 protein: CASRASGRASTDTQYF. DNA of the CDR3: TGTGCCAGCAGAGCTAGCGGGAGGGCCAGCACAGATACGCAGTATTTT.

This clonotype came up a few times. The chain has TRBV4-3 and TRBJ1-1; no definite D call. The CDR3 length is 13 residues. CDR1 and CDR2 from the germline V gene are LGHNA and YSLEER. Trimming left V 0 bases short and J 4 bases short, with 6 bases between. The CDR3 protein is CASSQDHSTEAFF. CDR3 nucleotides: TGCGCCAGCAGCCAAGATCATAGCACTGAAGCTTTCTTT.

This clonotype was seen a few times. The chain links TRBV12-3 or TRBV12-4 to TRBJ2-7, with 11 bases fitting TRBD2. V gave up 0 bases and J gave up 7 bases; unmatched junction bases: 8. CDR3 length: 16 amino acids. Written as DNA, the CDR3 is TGTGCCAGCAGTTTAGCGCTTAGCGGGAGGGCCATAGAGCAGTACTTC. Translation gives CASSLALSGRAIEQYF.

The table lists this clonotype with a few counts. The chain has TRBV14 and TRBJ2-1; TRBD2 aligns across 7 bases. Per the germline V gene, CDR1 is SGHDN and CDR2 is FVKESK. CDR3 length: 14 amino acids. Losses at the gene ends were 9 bases for V and 6 bases for J; bases not matched to a gene: 11. The CDR3 DNA is TGTGCCAGTGGAGTAGTGGGAGGGCCCAATGAGCAGTTCTTC. As protein: CASGVVGGPNEQFF.